This T cell receptor (beta chain) was recorded in a study of control samples from healthy donors and cancer patients. Profiling relied on immunoSEQ multiplex PCR, and the TCRdb table lists in-frame clones only, not all of them. The repertoire holds 200,000 to 250,000 clones, with roughly 94% as singletons. The CDR3 totals 14 residues. V shed 3 bases and J shed 7 bases, with 15 bases lying between them. Germline V gene data show CDR1 as SEHNR and CDR2 as FQNEAQ (reference sequence). The sequence derives from a man between 45 and 60 years old in good health. The chain employs TRBV7-9 and TRBJ1-1; D perhaps matches TRBD1 (5 bases). Sequencing was carried out using blood. The CDR3 spells CASSLMGTGGEAFF. The CDR3 DNA is TGTGCCAGCAGCTTGATGGGGACTGGAGGTGAAGCTTTCTTT.